This T cell receptor beta chain was sequenced in a study of blood T cell repertoires in COVID-19. Background on the study: Researchers got acute and convalescent COVID-19 samples from the United States, Italy and Spain. Sample material is recorded as cDNA or gDNA derived from T cells, B-cell-depleted T cells, or PBMCs.

It was during active infection that Seattle patients were enrolled and then longitudinally followed. CDR3 size: 13 residues. Trimming removed 0 bases at V and 8 bases at J, with 11 bases between. CDR1 is SGHRS, CDR2 YFSETQ, per germline. Per the original methods: Estimation of nucleated cell counts was performed using reference gene primer amplification. Clones were sequenced by immunoSEQ multiplex PCR, and TCRdb holds only the in-frame ones, with some missing. V and J calls and clone size are those listed in that table; D and trimming were worked out from the DNA. The sample yields tens of thousands of clones, around 90% seen once.

V is TRBV5-1 and J is TRBJ1-2; TRBD1 is a possible D gene (5 bases). This sequence originates from a man in his sixties with COVID-19, enrolled during active disease. The sequencing input was peripheral blood. The CDR3 bases are TGCGCCAGCAGCTTGGGTGTAGGGGAAGGCTACACCTTC. Translation gives CASSLGVGEGYTF.